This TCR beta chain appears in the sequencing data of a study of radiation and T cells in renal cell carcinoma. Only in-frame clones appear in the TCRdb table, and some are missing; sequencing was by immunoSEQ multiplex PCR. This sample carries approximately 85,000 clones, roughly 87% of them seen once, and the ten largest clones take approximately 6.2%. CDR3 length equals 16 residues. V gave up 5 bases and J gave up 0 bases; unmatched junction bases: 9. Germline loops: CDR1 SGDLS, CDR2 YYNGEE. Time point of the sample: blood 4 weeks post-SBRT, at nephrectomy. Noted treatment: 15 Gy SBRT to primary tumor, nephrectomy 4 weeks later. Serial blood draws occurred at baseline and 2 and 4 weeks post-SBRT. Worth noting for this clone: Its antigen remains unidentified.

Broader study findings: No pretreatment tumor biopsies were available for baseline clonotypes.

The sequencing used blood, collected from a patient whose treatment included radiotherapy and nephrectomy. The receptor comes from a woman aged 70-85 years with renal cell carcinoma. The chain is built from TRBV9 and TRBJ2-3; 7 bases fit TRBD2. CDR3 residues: CASSSSGVPSTDTQYF. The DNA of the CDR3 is TGTGCCAGCAGTTCTAGCGGCGTACCTAGCACAGATACGCAGTATTTT.